The 31 T cell receptor beta chains below were found in one sample sequenced in a study of shared clonotypes between healthy human individuals. Assay: immunoSEQ multiplex PCR; the TCRdb copy retains only in-frame clones and omits some. The table shows roughly 650,000 clones, with 95% to 97% occurring only once. Naive CD8 cells, CD45RO-negative and positively selected for CCR7, excluded terminally differentiated effector memory CD45RA+ cells. Sample: naive CD8+ T cells sorted from blood. The receptor set was obtained from a woman aged 30 to 39 in good health.

The chain joins TRBV30 to TRBJ2-1, with 10 bases fitting TRBD2. The CDR3 has 15 residues. The germline gives CDR1 GTSNPN, CDR2 SVGIG (reference sequence). J was trimmed by 6 bases and V by 1 base; bases with no gene match: 6. The chain's CDR3 is CAWSEAGGPANEQFF. In nucleotides, the CDR3 is TGTGCCTGGAGTGAAGCGGGAGGGCCCGCCAATGAGCAGTTCTTC.

The chain joins TRBV28 to TRBJ2-7; the match to TRBD1 covers 7 bases. The CDR3 is made up of 15 amino acids. Looked up from germline, CDR1 is MDHEN and CDR2 is SYDVKM. Trimming removed 3 bases from V and 3 bases from J; junction bases left unmatched: 8. DNA of the CDR3: TGTGCCAGCAGTTTTCCACAGGGGTGGAGCTACGAGCAGTACTTC. This translates into CASSFPQGWSYEQYF.

V and J are TRBV4-1 and TRBJ2-6; D not certain. V gave up 0 bases and J gave up 0 bases, with 3 bases separating them. The CDR3 sequence is 15 residues long. The germline CDR1 and CDR2 sequences are MGHRA and YSYEKL. CDR3 coding DNA: TGCGCCAGCAGCCAAGAACTCTCTGGGGCCAACGTCCTGACTTTC. Translating it yields CASSQELSGANVLTF.

The V gene is TRBV27, the J gene TRBJ1-1, with no clear D. The CDR3 sequence is 16 residues long. V lost 3 bases and J 0 bases, leaving 14 bases between the germline ends. Looked up from germline, CDR1 is MNHEY and CDR2 is SMNVEV (reference sequence). As DNA, the CDR3 is TGTGCCAGCAGTTTCCGGACCGCTCCTCTGAACACTGAAGCTTTCTTT. Amino acids: CASSFRTAPLNTEAFF.

The chain has TRBV2 and TRBJ1-4, with TRBD1 as a possible D gene (6 bases). The V end lost 3 bases, the J end lost 6 bases, and 14 bases lay between the germline ends. Germline CDR1 reads SNHLY; CDR2 reads FYNNEI. The CDR3 runs 15 residues. The DNA for the CDR3 is TGTGCCAGCAGTGAGGCAGGGGTGCGGGATGAAAAACTGTTTTTT. Encoded protein: CASSEAGVRDEKLFF.

J is TRBJ2-3 and V is TRBV28; 13 nucleotides line up with TRBD2. The J segment lost 3 bases and the V segment lost 2 bases, leaving 5 bases of the junction unmatched. This CDR3 has 17 residues. Germline V gene sequence: CDR1 MDHEN, CDR2 SYDVKM. The CDR3 protein is CASSLELAGGPTDTQYF. CDR3 nucleotides: TGTGCCAGCAGTTTAGAACTAGCGGGAGGGCCTACAGATACGCAGTATTTT.

The genes are TRBV9 and TRBJ1-2; TRBD1 is a possible D gene (6 bases). V dropped 3 bases and J dropped 2 bases, with 17 bases sitting between them. Germline V gives CDR1 SGDLS, CDR2 YYNGEE. The CDR3 sequence is 16 residues long. This chain's CDR3 is CASSGNPPDSNYGYTF. Here the CDR3 DNA reads TGTGCCAGCAGCGGCAACCCTCCGGACAGCAACTATGGCTACACCTTC.

This sequence joins TRBV27 and TRBJ2-1; 8 positions agree with TRBD2. V lost 5 bases, J lost 6 bases, and 12 bases stayed unmatched. The CDR3 has 16 residues. Germline CDR1 and CDR2: MNHEY and SMNVEV (reference sequence). The CDR3 DNA is TGTGCCAGCAGTCCATATAGCGGGACCCCACGCAATGAGCAGTTCTTC. It codes for CASSPYSGTPRNEQFF.

This rearrangement joins TRBV29-1 to TRBJ2-1; tentative D call: TRBD2 (5 bases). Trimming shortened V by 5 bases and J by 1 base, and 18 bases separated the two germline ends. The CDR3 has 16 residues. Germline lookup yields CDR1 SQVTM and CDR2 ANQGSEA. The CDR3 loop reads CSVPPDGSISYNEQFF. For the CDR3, the DNA is TGCAGCGTTCCCCCGGATGGGAGTATATCCTACAATGAGCAGTTCTTC.

The J gene is TRBJ2-5, the V gene TRBV6-1; D is perhaps TRBD1 (6 bases). The length of the CDR3 is 14 residues. Germline V gives CDR1 MNHNS, CDR2 SASEGT. Trimming pared 7 bases from V and 1 base from J, leaving 13 bases between. The CDR3 DNA follows: TGTGCCAGCAACCAGGGGTTTTTCCAAGAGACCCAGTACTTC. The encoded protein is CASNQGFFQETQYF.

The chain uses TRBV5-6 and TRBJ1-2; D is uncertain. The CDR3 has 13 residues. Germline loops: CDR1 SGHDT, CDR2 YYEEEE. Deletions cut 0 bases from V and 8 bases from J, with 11 bases between. The CDR3 DNA is TGTGCCAGCAGCTTGGAATTGTCGGGCGGCTACACCTTC. This gives the protein CASSLELSGGYTF. The entire variable domain, with the rest obtained from reference TRBV5-6 and TRBJ1-2, is as follows: DAGVTQSPTHLIKTRGQQVTLRCSPKSGHDTVSWYQQALGQGPQFIFQYYEEEERQRGNFPDRFSGHQFPNYSSELNVNALLLGDSALYLCASSLELSGGYTFGSGTRLTVV.

This sequence joins TRBV27 and TRBJ1-2; D not resolved. Trimming took off 7 bases at V and 8 bases at J, with 20 bases between the two ends. The CDR3 covers 14 residues. Germline V gives CDR1 MNHEY, CDR2 SMNVEV (reference sequence). The CDR3 sequence is CASTPRGPNGGYTF. The CDR3 nucleotides read TGTGCCAGCACCCCTCGAGGGCCAAATGGAGGCTACACCTTC.

CDR3 residues: CATHPWPRDTQYF. CDR3 nucleotides: TGTGCCACCCACCCCTGGCCTCGGGATACGCAGTATTTT. The chain carries TRBV2 and TRBJ2-3; D remains ambiguous. Per germline, CDR1 SNHLY and CDR2 FYNNEI. The V end was cut by 10 bases, the J end by 6 bases, with 17 bases between. This CDR3 has 13 residues.

This chain links TRBV4-1 with TRBJ1-2, with D unclear. Germline values: CDR1 MGHRA, CDR2 YSYEKL. V lost 2 bases and J lost 1, with 11 bases in between. The CDR3 length is 15 residues. In DNA, the CDR3 is TGCGCCAGCAGCCAATCTGGCCCTTATAACTATGGCTACACCTTC. Encoded protein: CASSQSGPYNYGYTF.

The genes are TRBV6-6 and TRBJ2-2; TRBD2 agrees at 7 bases. Trimming cost V 0 bases and J 4 bases; bases outside gene matches: 5. This CDR3 has 16 amino acids. CDR1 and CDR2 from the germline V gene are MNHNY and SVGAGI (reference sequence). The CDR3 DNA reads as TGTGCCAGCAGTTACTCGATTGGCGGGAGCACCGGGGAGCTGTTTTTT. This codes for CASSYSIGGSTGELFF.

This clone was observed a single time. The chain recombines TRBV28 with TRBJ1-5; 7 bases fit TRBD1. CDR1 MDHEN and CDR2 SYDVKM come from the germline V gene. This CDR3 is built from 14 residues. The CDR3 here is CAGDSTYSNQPQHF. The CDR3, as DNA: TGTGCGGGGGACAGCACTTATAGCAATCAGCCCCAGCATTTT.

The chain employs TRBV11-2 and TRBJ2-7; D gene unclear. The CDR3 length is 16 residues. Germline V gives CDR1 SGHAT, CDR2 FQNNGV. V lost 4 bases, J lost 2 bases, and 18 bases lay in between. The CDR3: CASSSLTTRSAYEQYF. In DNA, the CDR3 is TGTGCCAGCAGCTCCTTAACCACCCGTTCAGCCTACGAGCAGTACTTC.

The genes are TRBV7-9 and TRBJ2-4, with D possibly TRBD1 on 5 matching bases. CDR1 is SEHNR, CDR2 FQNEAQ, per germline (reference sequence). The CDR3 has 15 residues. V was cut by 3 bases and J by 8 bases, with 17 bases left in between. DNA for the CDR3: TGTGCCAGCAGCTTTTCTCTGGGCAGGGCAGACATTCAGTACTTC. This sequence encodes CASSFSLGRADIQYF.

This clone appeared once. The junction shows a germline mismatch at one end, possibly a read error. This sample includes further DNA sequences coding for the same CDR3. The V and J genes are TRBV7-9 and TRBJ2-2; maybe TRBD2 (6 bases). The CDR3 runs to 12 residues. CDR1 is SEHNR, CDR2 FQNEAQ, per germline (reference sequence). The CDR3: CASSLATGELFF. The CDR3 DNA is TGTGCCAGCAGCCTAGCGACCGGGGAGCTGTTTTTT.

The chain employs TRBV6-5 and TRBJ1-6; D might be TRBD1 (6 bases). The CDR3 is 14 amino acids. V shed 1 base and J shed 7 bases, with 8 bases lying between them. CDR1 and CDR2 (germline): MNHEY, SVGAGI. In DNA form, the CDR3 reads TGTGCCAGCAGTTACTGGGGGGGCAATTCACCCCTCCACTTT. It translates to CASSYWGGNSPLHF.

Points on this clone: Other DNA sequences in the same sample also yield this CDR3. The chain links TRBV5-1 to TRBJ2-7; 10 nucleotides match TRBD2. The CDR3 runs 14 residues. Germline trimming cut 1 base from V and 4 bases from J; bases unmatched to any gene: 2. The germline V gene encodes CDR1 SGHRS and CDR2 YFSETQ. The CDR3 reads CASSLSGRAYEQYF. DNA for the CDR3: TGCGCCAGCAGCTTGAGCGGGAGGGCATACGAGCAGTACTTC.

The chain employs TRBV9 and TRBJ2-1, with 7 bases matching TRBD2. Germline V gives CDR1 SGDLS, CDR2 YYNGEE. CDR3 length: 15 amino acids. The junction had 5 bases not matched to a gene; V was cut back by 2 bases and J by 3 bases. The CDR3 region is CASSVGTINYNEQFF. CDR3 coding DNA: TGTGCCAGCAGCGTGGGGACTATCAACTACAATGAGCAGTTCTTC.

The chain links TRBV27 to TRBJ1-2, with a weak D call TRBD1 (6 bases). CDR1 and CDR2 (germline): MNHEY, SMNVEV (reference sequence). This CDR3 has 12 residues. The germline V and J ends were trimmed by 6 bases and 4 bases, with 9 bases remaining between them. CDR3 bases: TGTGCCAGCAGGACAGGCAGCTATGGCTACACCTTC. Amino acid sequence: CASRTGSYGYTF.

The count of this clone is one. This chain uses TRBV6-5 with TRBJ1-2; 8 bases match TRBD1. With V trimmed by 4 bases and J by 1 base, 5 bases remained unmatched. The CDR3 has 15 amino acids. CDR1 is MNHEY, CDR2 SVGAGI, per germline. In nucleotides, the CDR3 is TGTGCCAGCAGTTGGCTGGACAGGGATAACTATGGCTACACCTTC. Translating gives CASSWLDRDNYGYTF.

This chain uses TRBV27 with TRBJ2-2, with D tentatively TRBD1 (6 bases). There are 17 residues in the CDR3. V was pared by 1 base and J by 5 bases, with 17 bases between. CDR1 is MNHEY and CDR2 is SMNVEV in the germline V gene (reference sequence). The CDR3, as DNA: TGTGCCAGCAGTTTATATCTCGGGACAATGAGTACCGGGGAGCTGTTTTTT. This gives the protein CASSLYLGTMSTGELFF.

This sequence joins TRBV14 and TRBJ2-5; D unresolved. The CDR3 extends over 14 amino acids. V lost 0 bases and J 1 base, leaving 6 bases between the germline ends. CDR1 is SGHDN and CDR2 is FVKESK in the germline V gene. This CDR3 reads CASSQDPVQETQYF. The CDR3 region has the DNA TGTGCCAGCAGCCAAGATCCGGTCCAAGAGACCCAGTACTTC.

The chain has TRBV7-8 and TRBJ2-1; 14 nucleotides match TRBD2. V shed 5 bases, J shed 1 base, and the junction held 4 bases outside the gene matches. The CDR3 runs 17 residues. Germline V gene sequence: CDR1 SGHVS, CDR2 FQNEAQ. CDR3 coding DNA: TGTGCCAGCAGCCAAGGACTAGCGGGAGGTTCCTACAATGAGCAGTTCTTC. It specifies CASSQGLAGGSYNEQFF.

The chain links TRBV27 to TRBJ2-7; TRBD2 might be the D (6 bases). Germline V CDR1 and CDR2: MNHEY, SMNVEV (reference sequence). Trimming took 8 bases from V and 0 from J, leaving 11 bases between them. CDR3 length equals 13 residues. The CDR3 sequence is CASGPGVSYEQYF. The CDR3 nucleotides read TGTGCCAGCGGCCCGGGGGTCTCCTACGAGCAGTACTTC.

The V and J genes are TRBV2 and TRBJ2-1, with D uncertain. The CDR3 contains 14 residues. CDR1 and CDR2 from the germline V gene are SNHLY and FYNNEI. V was pared by 5 bases and J by 5 bases, with 13 bases between. The CDR3, as DNA: TGTGCCAGCAGTTTCAGTGGGCCCCACAATGAGCAGTTCTTC. Its translation: CASSFSGPHNEQFF.

J is TRBJ2-5 and V is TRBV28; D is unresolved. The V and J ends lost 6 bases and 0 bases respectively, with 11 bases between them. Germline-derived CDR1 and CDR2 are MDHEN and SYDVKM. The CDR3 is 14 amino acids. In nucleotides, the CDR3 is TGTGCCAGCAGCCAGGCTAGTCACCAAGAGACCCAGTACTTC. Encoded protein: CASSQASHQETQYF.

The chain has TRBV5-6 and TRBJ2-2; 10 nucleotides align to TRBD2. V lost 2 bases and J lost 2; bases outside the gene matches: 6. Per germline, CDR1 SGHDT and CDR2 YYEEEE. This CDR3 has 17 amino acids. The CDR3 DNA follows: TGTGCCAGCAGCTTCTTCGTAGCGGGAGGTAACACCGGGGAGCTGTTTTTT. Translated: CASSFFVAGGNTGELFF.